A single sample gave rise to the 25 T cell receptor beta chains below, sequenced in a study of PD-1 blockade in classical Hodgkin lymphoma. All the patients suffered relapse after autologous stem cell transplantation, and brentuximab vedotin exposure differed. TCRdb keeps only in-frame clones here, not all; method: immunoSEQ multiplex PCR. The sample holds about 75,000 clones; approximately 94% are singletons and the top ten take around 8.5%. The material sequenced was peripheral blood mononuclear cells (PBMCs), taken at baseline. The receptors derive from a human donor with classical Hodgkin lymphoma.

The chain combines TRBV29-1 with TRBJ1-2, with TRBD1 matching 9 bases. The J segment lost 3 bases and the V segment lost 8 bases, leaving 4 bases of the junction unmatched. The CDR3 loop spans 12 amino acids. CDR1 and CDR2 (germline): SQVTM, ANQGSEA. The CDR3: CSWTGDDYGYTF. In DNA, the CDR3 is TGCAGCTGGACAGGGGATGACTATGGCTACACCTTC.

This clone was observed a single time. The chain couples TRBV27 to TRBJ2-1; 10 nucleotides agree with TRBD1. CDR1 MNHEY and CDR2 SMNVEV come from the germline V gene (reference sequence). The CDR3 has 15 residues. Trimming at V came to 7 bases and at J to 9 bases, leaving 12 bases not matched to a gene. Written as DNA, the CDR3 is TGTGCCAGCACCCCGACAGGGGGCTATTTGAGTGAGCAGTTCTTC. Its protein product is CASTPTGGYLSEQFF.

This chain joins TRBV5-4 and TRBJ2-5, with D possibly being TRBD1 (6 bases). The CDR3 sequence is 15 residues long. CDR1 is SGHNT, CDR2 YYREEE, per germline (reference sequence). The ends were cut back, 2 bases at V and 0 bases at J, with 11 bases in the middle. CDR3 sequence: CASSLGRDNQETQYF. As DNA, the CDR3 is TGTGCCAGCAGCTTAGGCCGGGACAACCAAGAGACCCAGTACTTC.

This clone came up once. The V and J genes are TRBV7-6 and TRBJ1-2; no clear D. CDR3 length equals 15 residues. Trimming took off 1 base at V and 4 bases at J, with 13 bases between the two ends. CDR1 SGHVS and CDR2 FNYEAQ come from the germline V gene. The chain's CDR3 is CASSLGTGSLYGYTF. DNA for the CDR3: TGTGCCAGCAGCTTAGGGACGGGGTCCCTCTATGGCTACACCTTC.

CDR3 in DNA: TGTGCCTGGAGTGGTAATCTAGCGGGACTATTACAAGAGACCCAGTACTTC. Its translation: CAWSGNLAGLLQETQYF. V and J are TRBV30 and TRBJ2-5; 9 nucleotides agree with TRBD2. Per the germline V gene, CDR1 is GTSNPN and CDR2 is SVGIG (reference sequence). The V and J ends lost 1 base and 2 bases, in that order; junction bases with no gene match: 11. The CDR3 is 17 residues long. The entire variable domain, with the rest obtained from reference TRBV30 and TRBJ2-5, is as follows: SQTIHQWPATLVQPVGSPLSLECTVEGTSNPNLYWYRQAAGRGLQLLFYSVGIGQISSEVPQNLSASRPQDRQFILSSKKLLLSDSGFYLCAWSGNLAGLLQETQYFGPGTRLLVL.

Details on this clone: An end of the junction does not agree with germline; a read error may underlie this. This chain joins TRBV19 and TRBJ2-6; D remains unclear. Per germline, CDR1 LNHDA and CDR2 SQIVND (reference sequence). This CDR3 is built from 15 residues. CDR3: CASRIGSAGANVLTF. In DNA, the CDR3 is TGTGCCAGTAGAATAGGCTCAGCTGGGGCCAACGTCCTGACTTTC.

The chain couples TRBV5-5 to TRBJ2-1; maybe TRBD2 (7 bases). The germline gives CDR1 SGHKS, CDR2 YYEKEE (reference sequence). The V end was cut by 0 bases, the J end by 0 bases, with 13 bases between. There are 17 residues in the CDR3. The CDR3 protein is CASSLDPGGHSYNEQFF. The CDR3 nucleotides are TGTGCCAGCAGCTTGGATCCGGGGGGCCACTCCTACAATGAGCAGTTCTTC.

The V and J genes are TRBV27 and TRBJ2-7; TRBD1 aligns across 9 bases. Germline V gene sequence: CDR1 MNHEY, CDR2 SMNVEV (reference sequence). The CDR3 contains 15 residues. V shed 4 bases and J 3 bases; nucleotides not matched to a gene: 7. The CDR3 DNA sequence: TGTGCCAGCAGTTCACAACAGGGGGCCCTCTACGAGCAGTACTTC. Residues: CASSSQQGALYEQYF.

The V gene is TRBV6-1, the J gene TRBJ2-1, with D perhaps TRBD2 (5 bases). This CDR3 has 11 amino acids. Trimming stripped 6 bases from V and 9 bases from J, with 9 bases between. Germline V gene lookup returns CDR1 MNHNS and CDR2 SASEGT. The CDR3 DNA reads TGTGCCAGCAGGCTCGAGGGTGAGCAGTTCTTC. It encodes CASRLEGEQFF.

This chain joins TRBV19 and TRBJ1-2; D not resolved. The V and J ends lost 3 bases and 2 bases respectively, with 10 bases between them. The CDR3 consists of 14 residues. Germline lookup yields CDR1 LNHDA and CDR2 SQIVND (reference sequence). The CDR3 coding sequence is TGTGCCAGTAGTATTACAGCGGGAAACTATGGCTACACCTTC. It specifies CASSITAGNYGYTF. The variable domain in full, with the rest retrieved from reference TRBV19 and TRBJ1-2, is DGGITQSPKYLFRKEGQNVTLSCEQNLNHDAMYWYRQDPGQGLRLIYYSQIVNDFQKGDIAEGYSVSREKKESFPLTVTSAQKNPTAFYLCASSITAGNYGYTFGSGTRLTVV.

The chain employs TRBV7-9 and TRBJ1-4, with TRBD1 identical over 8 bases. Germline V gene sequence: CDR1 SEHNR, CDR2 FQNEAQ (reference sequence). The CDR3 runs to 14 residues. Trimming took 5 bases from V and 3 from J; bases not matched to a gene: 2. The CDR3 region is CASSETGANEKLFF. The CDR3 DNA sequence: TGTGCCAGCAGCGAGACAGGGGCTAATGAAAAACTGTTTTTT.

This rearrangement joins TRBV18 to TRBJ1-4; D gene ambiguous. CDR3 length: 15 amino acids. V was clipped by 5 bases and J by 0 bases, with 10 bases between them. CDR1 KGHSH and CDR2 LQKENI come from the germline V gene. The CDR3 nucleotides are TGTGCCAGCTCAGCTCCGACGGCAACTAATGAAAAACTGTTTTTT. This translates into CASSAPTATNEKLFF.

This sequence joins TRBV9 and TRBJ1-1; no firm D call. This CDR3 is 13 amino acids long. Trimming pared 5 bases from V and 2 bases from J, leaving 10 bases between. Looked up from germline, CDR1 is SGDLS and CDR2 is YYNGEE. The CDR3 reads CASRTAPNTEAFF. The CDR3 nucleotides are TGTGCCAGCAGGACGGCCCCAAACACTGAAGCTTTCTTT.

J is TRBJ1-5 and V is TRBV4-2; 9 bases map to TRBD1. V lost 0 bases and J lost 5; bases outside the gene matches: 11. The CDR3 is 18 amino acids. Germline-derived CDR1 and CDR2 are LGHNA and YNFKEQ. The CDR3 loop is CASSQEGLFRDRDQPQHF. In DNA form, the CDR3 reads TGTGCCAGCAGCCAAGAGGGACTTTTCCGGGACAGGGATCAGCCCCAGCATTTT.

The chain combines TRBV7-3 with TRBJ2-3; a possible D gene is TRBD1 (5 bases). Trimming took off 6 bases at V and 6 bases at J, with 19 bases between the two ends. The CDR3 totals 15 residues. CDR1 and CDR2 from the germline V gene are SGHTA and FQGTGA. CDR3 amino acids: CASRPQGSGSDTQYF. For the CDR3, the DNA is TGTGCCAGCAGGCCTCAGGGATCCGGATCCGATACGCAGTATTTT.

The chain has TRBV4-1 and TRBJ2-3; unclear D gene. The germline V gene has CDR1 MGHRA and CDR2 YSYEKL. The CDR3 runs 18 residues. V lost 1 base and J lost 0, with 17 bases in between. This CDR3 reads CASSQGHRIGLSTDTQYF. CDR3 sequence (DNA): TGCGCCAGCAGCCAAGGCCACCGGATCGGGCTCAGCACAGATACGCAGTATTTT.

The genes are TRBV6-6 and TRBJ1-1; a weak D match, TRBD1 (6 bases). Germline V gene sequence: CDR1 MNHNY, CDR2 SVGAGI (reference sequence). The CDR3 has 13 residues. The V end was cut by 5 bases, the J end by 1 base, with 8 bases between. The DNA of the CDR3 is TGTGCCAGCAGTACGGACAGGAACACTGAAGCTTTCTTT. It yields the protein CASSTDRNTEAFF.

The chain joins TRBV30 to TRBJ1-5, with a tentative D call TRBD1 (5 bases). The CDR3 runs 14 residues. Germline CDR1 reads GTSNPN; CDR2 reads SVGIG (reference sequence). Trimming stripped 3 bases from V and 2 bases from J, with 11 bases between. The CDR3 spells CAWSRGGGNQPQHF. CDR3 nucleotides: TGTGCCTGGAGCCGCGGAGGGGGCAATCAGCCCCAGCATTTT.

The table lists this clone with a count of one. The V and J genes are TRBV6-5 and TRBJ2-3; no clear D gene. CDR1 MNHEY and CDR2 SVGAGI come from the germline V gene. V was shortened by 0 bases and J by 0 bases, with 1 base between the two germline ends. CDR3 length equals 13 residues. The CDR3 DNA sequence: TGTGCCAGCAGTTACTCGAGCACAGATACGCAGTATTTT. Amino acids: CASSYSSTDTQYF.

CDR3 nucleotides: TGTGCCATCAGTGAGTGGACAGGTGATGTCCACGAGCAGTACTTC. It yields the protein CAISEWTGDVHEQYF. J is TRBJ2-7 and V is TRBV10-3, with 7 bases identical to TRBD1. Germline V gives CDR1 ENHRY, CDR2 SYGVKD. The CDR3 length is 15 residues. With V trimmed by 1 base and J by 5 bases, 8 bases remained unmatched.

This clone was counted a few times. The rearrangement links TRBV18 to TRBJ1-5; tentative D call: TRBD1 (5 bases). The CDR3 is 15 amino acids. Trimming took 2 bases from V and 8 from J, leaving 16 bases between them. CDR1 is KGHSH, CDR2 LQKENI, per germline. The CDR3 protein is CASSPREGSTEPQHF. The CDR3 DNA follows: TGTGCCAGCTCACCAAGGGAGGGGAGCACGGAGCCCCAGCATTTT.

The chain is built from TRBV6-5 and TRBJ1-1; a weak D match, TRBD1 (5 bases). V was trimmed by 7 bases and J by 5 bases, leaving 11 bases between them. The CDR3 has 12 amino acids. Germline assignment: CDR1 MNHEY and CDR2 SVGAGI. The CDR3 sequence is CASNGPGTEAFF. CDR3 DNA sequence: TGTGCCAGCAACGGACCAGGGACTGAAGCTTTCTTT.

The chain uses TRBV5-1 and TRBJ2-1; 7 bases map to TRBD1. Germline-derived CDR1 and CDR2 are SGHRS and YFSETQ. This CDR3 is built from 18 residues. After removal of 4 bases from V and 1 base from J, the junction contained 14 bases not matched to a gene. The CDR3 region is CASSTPPDRATSYNEQFF. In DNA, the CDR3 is TGCGCCAGCAGCACCCCCCCCGACAGGGCGACTTCCTACAATGAGCAGTTCTTC. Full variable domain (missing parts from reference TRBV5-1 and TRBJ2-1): KAGVTQTPRYLIKTRGQQVTLSCSPISGHRSVSWYQQTPGQGLQFLFEYFSETQRNKGNFPGRFSGRQFSNSRSEMNVSTLELGDSALYLCASSTPPDRATSYNEQFFGPGTRLTVL.

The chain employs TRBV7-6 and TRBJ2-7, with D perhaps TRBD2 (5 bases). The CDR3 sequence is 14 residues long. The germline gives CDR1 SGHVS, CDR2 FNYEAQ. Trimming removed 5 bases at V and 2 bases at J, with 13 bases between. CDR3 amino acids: CASSTAAGPYEQYF. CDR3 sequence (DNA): TGTGCCAGCAGCACGGCCGCGGGCCCCTACGAGCAGTACTTC. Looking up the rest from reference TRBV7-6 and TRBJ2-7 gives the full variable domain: GAGVSQSPRYKVTKRGQDVALRCDPISGHVSLYWYRQALGQGPEFLTYFNYEAQQDKSGLPNDRFSAERPEGSISTLTIQRTEQRDSAMYRCASSTAAGPYEQYFGPGTRLTVT.

The CDR3 DNA sequence: TGTGCCAGCAGCAACCTGGACAGGGACCTTTCCTACGAGCAGTACTTC. Residues: CASSNLDRDLSYEQYF. The chain joins TRBV7-9 to TRBJ2-7; TRBD1 aligns across 8 bases. V lost 5 bases, J lost 1 base, and 10 bases stayed unmatched. CDR1 SEHNR and CDR2 FQNEAQ come from the germline V gene (reference sequence). This CDR3 comprises 16 residues.